This T cell receptor (beta chain) came from a study of blood T cells in healthy people across ages. The CDR3 spans 16 residues. Germline trimming cut 3 bases from V and 4 bases from J; bases unmatched to any gene: 7. This clonotype appeared once. The authors ran a second PCR of roughly 6 to 12 cycles using a sample-barcoded 5' primer and a J-beta primer mix. TCRdb re-derived calls from the 5' RACE reads in MiXCR, one entry per CDR3 protein. In the table there are roughly 900,000 distinct CDR3 sequences, more than 25% of which are singletons. The chain employs TRBV12-3 or TRBV12-4 and TRBJ2-3; 10 bases line up with TRBD2. This clonotype originated in an elderly woman in good health. The sample comprised blood. The CDR3 DNA follows: TGTGCCAGCAGTTTGCTTAGCGGGGGGAGAGCAGATACGCAGTATTTT. It translates to CASSLLSGGRADTQYF.